Below are 10 T cell receptor beta chains sequenced from a single sample in a study of T cell responses to AZD1222 COVID-19 vaccine. TCRdb keeps only in-frame clones here, not all; method: immunoSEQ multiplex PCR. The sample includes approximately 17,000 clones, about four fifths of them seen just once. Material: peripheral blood, obtained 28 days after the second AZD1222 dose. The origin of the receptors is an adult who received the AZD1222 COVID-19 vaccine.

The chain carries TRBV27 and TRBJ1-2; D may be TRBD1 (6 bases). The CDR3 sequence is 14 residues long. The germline gives CDR1 MNHEY, CDR2 SMNVEV (reference sequence). V was trimmed by 0 bases and J by 6 bases, leaving 11 bases between them. The CDR3 DNA is TGTGCCAGCAGTTTATCGAGGGGGGGGGATGGCTACACCTTC. It specifies CASSLSRGGDGYTF.

The J gene is TRBJ1-6, the V gene TRBV27; 7 bases align to TRBD1. CDR1 is MNHEY and CDR2 is SMNVEV in the germline V gene (reference sequence). The trim removed 5 bases at V and 1 base at J, leaving 8 bases unmatched. This CDR3 comprises 17 residues. Here the CDR3 reads CASSTRQGFSYNSPLHF. In DNA form, the CDR3 reads TGTGCCAGCAGTACCCGACAGGGTTTTTCCTATAATTCACCCCTCCACTTT.

The rearrangement links TRBV5-1 to TRBJ2-7; 8 bases map to TRBD1. The junction had 3 bases not matched to a gene; V was cut back by 4 bases and J by 3 bases. The CDR3 spans 13 residues. Germline V gene sequence: CDR1 SGHRS, CDR2 YFSETQ. The CDR3 is CASSPGGYYEQYF. For the CDR3, the DNA is TGCGCCAGCAGCCCAGGGGGCTACTACGAGCAGTACTTC.

Only a few counts were recorded for this clone. The chain combines TRBV27 with TRBJ2-2; possible D gene TRBD1, 6 bases. This CDR3 contains 16 residues. V lost 6 bases and J lost 1, with 15 bases in between. In germline, CDR1 is MNHEY, CDR2 SMNVEV (reference sequence). The CDR3 sequence: CASSPSWGQNTGELFF. In DNA, the CDR3 is TGTGCCAGCAGCCCAAGTTGGGGACAGAACACCGGGGAGCTGTTTTTT.

This chain joins TRBV20-1 and TRBJ1-2; the D gene is possibly TRBD1 (6 bases). Germline loops: CDR1 DFQATT, CDR2 SNEGSKA (reference sequence). CDR3 length equals 13 residues. Trimming stripped 3 bases from V and 3 bases from J, with 11 bases between. For the CDR3, the DNA is TGCAGTGCTAGTGGAGGACAGTACTATGGCTACACCTTC. Protein sequence: CSASGGQYYGYTF.

The chain is built from TRBV5-4 and TRBJ2-7; D is ambiguous. The germline CDR1 and CDR2 sequences are SGHNT and YYREEE (reference sequence). CDR3 size: 14 residues. Deletions cut 4 bases from V and 6 bases from J, with 17 bases between. In DNA form, the CDR3 reads TGTGCCAGCAGCCCGGCTCCAGAATTCGGCGAGCAGTACTTC. Translation: CASSPAPEFGEQYF.

The genes are TRBV9 and TRBJ1-1; 9 nucleotides align to TRBD1. The CDR3 totals 16 residues. CDR1 and CDR2 from the germline V gene are SGDLS and YYNGEE. The junction had 6 bases not matched to a gene; V was cut back by 2 bases and J by 1 base. The CDR3 reads CASSVSPGQGNTEAFF. The CDR3 DNA sequence: TGTGCCAGCAGCGTCAGCCCGGGACAGGGGAACACTGAAGCTTTCTTT.

This clone has a single count. The chain carries TRBV28 and TRBJ2-3; D is perhaps TRBD1 (5 bases). CDR3 length: 11 residues. Per germline, CDR1 MDHEN and CDR2 SYDVKM. The V gene lost 2 bases and the J gene lost 11 bases, with 8 bases spanning the gap. DNA of the CDR3: TGTGCCAGCAGTTTAGGTGGACAGCAGTATTTT. Translating it yields CASSLGGQQYF.

The chain employs TRBV28 and TRBJ1-5; no clear D. V was shortened by 6 bases and J by 10 bases, with 16 bases between the two germline ends. The CDR3 sequence is 13 residues long. Per germline, CDR1 MDHEN and CDR2 SYDVKM. CDR3 protein: CASRTRGFYPQHF. CDR3 sequence (DNA): TGTGCCAGCAGGACGCGTGGGTTCTATCCCCAGCATTTT.

The chain carries TRBV7-8 and TRBJ2-6, with 8 positions matching TRBD1. V lost 6 bases and J lost 0; bases outside the gene matches: 7. The CDR3 consists of 17 residues. Per the germline V gene, CDR1 is SGHVS and CDR2 is FQNEAQ. This CDR3 reads CASRSGTGLSGANVLTF. CDR3 sequence (DNA): TGTGCCAGCAGATCCGGGACAGGCCTCTCTGGGGCCAACGTCCTGACTTTC.